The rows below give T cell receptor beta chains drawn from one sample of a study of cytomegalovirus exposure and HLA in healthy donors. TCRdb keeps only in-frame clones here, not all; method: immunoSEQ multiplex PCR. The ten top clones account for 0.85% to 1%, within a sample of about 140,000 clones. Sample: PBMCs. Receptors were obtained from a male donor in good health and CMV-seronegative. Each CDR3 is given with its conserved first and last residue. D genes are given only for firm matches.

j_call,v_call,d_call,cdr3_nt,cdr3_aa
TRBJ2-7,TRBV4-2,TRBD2,TGTGCCAGCAGCCCTCAGGTGGCGGGAGCTGGGTTTAGCGAGCAGTACTTC,CASSPQVAGAGFSEQYF
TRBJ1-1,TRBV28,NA,TGTGCCAGCAGTTTAGGGATGGGAGGGGTTTACACTGAAGCTTTCTTT,CASSLGMGGVYTEAFF
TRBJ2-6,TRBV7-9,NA,TGTGCCAGCAGCTTAGACAGGGTGACGGGGGCCAACGTCCTGACTTTC,CASSLDRVTGANVLTF
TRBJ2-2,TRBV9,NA,TGTGCCAGCAGCGGGGGGCAGTACACCGGGGAGCTGTTTTTT,CASSGGQYTGELFF
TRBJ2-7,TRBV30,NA,TGTGCCTGGAGTAGTGGGGAGCTCCCGCGCTACGAGCAGTACTTC,CAWSSGELPRYEQYF
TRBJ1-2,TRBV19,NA,TGTGCCAGTAGTCCAACGGGGGGCAGGTCTGGGAACTATGGCTACACCTTC,CASSPTGGRSGNYGYTF
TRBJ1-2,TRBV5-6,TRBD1,TGTGCCAGCAGCTTGGGGACACAGGGGATTGGTGTCTACACCTTC,CASSLGTQGIGVYTF
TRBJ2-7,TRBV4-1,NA,TGCGCCAGCAGCCAAGATACAGCGGGCGGCTCCTACGAGCAGTACTTC,CASSQDTAGGSYEQYF
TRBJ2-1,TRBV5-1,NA,TGCGCCAGCAGCTTGGGGGAGGGGGGCTATATGGACAATGAGCAGTTCTTC,CASSLGEGGYMDNEQFF
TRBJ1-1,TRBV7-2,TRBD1,TGTGCCAGCACCGCGACAGGGGTAACTGAAGCTTTCTTT,CASTATGVTEAFF
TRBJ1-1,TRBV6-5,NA,TGTGCCAGCAGTCCCAATGGGGGGGGCACTGAAGCTTTCTTT,CASSPNGGGTEAFF
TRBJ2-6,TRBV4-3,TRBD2,TGCGCCAGCAGCCAAGATCGGACTAGCGGCTCTGGGGCCAACGTCCTGACTTTC,CASSQDRTSGSGANVLTF
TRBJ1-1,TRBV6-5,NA,TGTGCCAGCAGTTTAGTATCGACAGCTTCGAACACTGAAGCTTTCTTT,CASSLVSTASNTEAFF
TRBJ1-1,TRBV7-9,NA,TGTGCCAGCAGCTTCGAGGTGGCGAACACTGAAGCTTTCTTT,CASSFEVANTEAFF
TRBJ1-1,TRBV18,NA,TGTGCCAGCTCACCCCGCAGGTATGAAGGCCAGGGCAACACTGAAGCTTTCTTT,CASSPRRYEGQGNTEAFF
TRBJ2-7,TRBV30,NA,TGTGCCTGCAAGCCGGGGGAATACGAGCAGTACTTC,CACKPGEYEQYF
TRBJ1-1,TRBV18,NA,TGTGCCAGCTCCCTGGTGAGGGACACTGAAGCTTTCTTT,CASSLVRDTEAFF
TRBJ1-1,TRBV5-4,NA,TGTGCCAGCAGCCTTGGCGGGAACACTGAAGCTTTCTTT,CASSLGGNTEAFF